A selection of T cell receptor beta chains follows, all from one sample in a study of beta chain features in type 1 diabetes. The assay was immunoSEQ multiplex PCR, and TCRdb's table has in-frame clones only and misses some. This table has around 200,000 clones, about 13% appearing once. Material: central memory CD4+ T cells from blood. The receptor set was obtained from a young woman in good health. CDR3s include the opening cysteine and the closing phenylalanine or tryptophan. D genes are given only for firm matches. Expanded clones are given a class, and other clones once, few, many or no size at all.

>.|TRBD2|TRBJ2-5|TRBV7-6
CASSSRLTSGREETQYF
TGTGCCAGCAGCTCCCGACTGACTAGCGGGCGAGAAGAGACCCAGTACTTC
>few|TRBD2|TRBJ2-1|TRBV14
CASSRRLAGGSYNEQFF
TGTGCCAGCAGCCGGCGGCTGGCGGGAGGGTCCTACAATGAGCAGTTCTTC
>.|.|TRBJ2-5|TRBV7-9
CASSLEQWETQYF
TGTGCCAGCAGCTTAGAACAGTGGGAGACCCAGTACTTC
>.|.|TRBJ2-5|TRBV5-4
CASSERHLQETQYF
TGTGCCAGCAGCGAAAGACACCTCCAAGAGACCCAGTACTTC
>.|TRBD2|TRBJ2-7|TRBV28
CASSVAGGISYEQYF
TGTGCCAGCAGTGTAGCGGGAGGGATCTCCTACGAGCAGTACTTC
>few|TRBD2|TRBJ2-5|TRBV14
CASSRRGGFETQYF
TGTGCCAGCAGCCGGCGGGGGGGGTTCGAGACCCAGTACTTC
>few|.|TRBJ1-2|TRBV2
CASTGGTAGNYGYTF
TGTGCCAGCACTGGGGGGACGGCTGGAAACTATGGCTACACCTTC
>few|.|TRBJ2-7|TRBV18
CASSPSREAYEQYF
TGTGCCAGCTCACCATCGAGGGAGGCCTACGAGCAGTACTTC
>.|.|TRBJ2-4|TRBV10-3
CAIRAGAKNIQYF
TGTGCCATCCGAGCGGGAGCCAAAAACATTCAGTACTTC
>few|TRBD2|TRBJ2-1|TRBV10-3
CAIKGTSGRSYNEQFF
TGTGCCATCAAGGGGACAAGCGGGAGGTCCTACAATGAGCAGTTCTTC
>few|.|TRBJ1-2|TRBV5-5
CASSRPGTSNYGYTF
TGTGCCAGCAGCCGCCCCGGGACAAGTAACTATGGCTACACCTTC
>.|TRBD2|TRBJ2-7|TRBV7-9
CASCEASGMHEQYF
TGTGCCAGCTGTGAGGCTAGCGGGATGCACGAGCAGTACTTC
>few|TRBD1|TRBJ1-2|TRBV28
CATQDRAGPYGYTF
TGTGCCACCCAGGACAGGGCTGGGCCCTATGGCTACACCTTC
>.|TRBD2|TRBJ2-1|TRBV2
CATTSGLYNEQFF
TGTGCCACCACTAGCGGGCTTTACAATGAGCAGTTCTTC
>many|TRBD1|TRBJ1-5|TRBV28
CATAGGGSFNQPQHF
TGTGCCACCGCGGGAGGGGGCAGCTTCAATCAGCCCCAGCATTTT
>few|TRBD1|TRBJ2-7|TRBV19
CASSGQGDSYEQYF
TGTGCCAGTTCGGGACAGGGAGATTCCTACGAGCAGTACTTC
>.|TRBD2|TRBJ2-2|TRBV30
CAWSARRTSGSFGELFF
TGTGCCTGGAGTGCCCGGCGGACTAGCGGGAGTTTCGGGGAGCTGTTTTTT
>.|.|TRBJ2-6|TRBV6-5
CATRQGGSGANVLTF
TGTGCCACCCGACAGGGAGGATCTGGGGCCAACGTCCTGACTTTC
>few|.|TRBJ1-3|TRBV6-6
CASSTRQESSGNTIYF
TGTGCCAGCAGTACGCGACAGGAGAGCTCTGGAAACACCATATATTTT
>few|TRBD1|TRBJ2-7|TRBV10-3
CAISDRTGTSAEQYF
TGTGCCATCAGTGACAGGACAGGTACCTCGGCCGAGCAGTACTTC
>few|TRBD1|TRBJ1-2|TRBV5-1
CASSVTTGLSNYGYTF
TGCGCCAGCAGCGTCACGACAGGGCTTTCTAACTATGGCTACACCTTC
>.|TRBD1|TRBJ1-2|TRBV9
CASSSRGHGYGYTF
TGTGCCAGCAGCTCCAGGGGGCACGGCTATGGCTACACCTTC
>.|TRBD1|TRBJ1-1|TRBV30
CASRGQVNTEAFF
TGTGCCAGTAGGGGACAGGTGAACACTGAAGCTTTCTTT
>many|.|TRBJ2-2|TRBV11-2
CASSFTNTGELFF
TGTGCCAGCAGCTTCACGAACACCGGGGAGCTGTTTTTT
>few|TRBD1|TRBJ1-1|TRBV30
CAWSPNRGLITEAFF
TGTGCCTGGAGTCCAAACAGGGGGCTGATCACTGAAGCTTTCTTT
>.|TRBD2|TRBJ2-2|TRBV9
CASSVAPGGPTGELFF
TGTGCCAGCAGCGTAGCTCCGGGAGGGCCCACCGGGGAGCTGTTTTTT
>few|.|TRBJ2-5|TRBV7-2
CASSLVRGVGGETQYF
TGTGCCAGCAGCTTAGTCCGGGGAGTAGGCGGCGAGACCCAGTACTTC
>few|.|TRBJ1-1|TRBV28
CASMGGTLNTEAFF
TGTGCCAGCATGGGAGGGACGCTGAACACTGAAGCTTTCTTT
>.|TRBD2|TRBJ2-7|TRBV7-3
CASSTGLADVDEQYF
TGTGCCAGCAGCACCGGACTAGCGGACGTGGACGAGCAGTACTTC
>.|.|TRBJ1-4|TRBV7-9
CASSLGGLVDEKLFF
TGTGCCAGCAGCTTAGGAGGGTTGGTTGATGAAAAACTGTTTTTT
>.|.|TRBJ2-3|TRBV2
CASSENRADTQYF
TGTGCCAGCAGTGAGAACAGGGCAGATACGCAGTATTTT